This T cell receptor (beta chain) came from a study of T cell repertoires in cytomegalovirus infection. Study at large: Indicated by public TCR beta signatures were CMV infection and matching HLA type. Study conclusions and caveats: Clonotypes of TCR beta that were HLA-C-restricted and CMV-specific dominated the ex vivo response. Cumulative public TCR beta family frequency identified CMV carriers with the relevant HLA.

TCRdb independently ran MiXCR on the reads; one entry per CDR3 protein. The profile shows some 320,000 distinct CDR3 sequences, 25% to 35% of them singletons. The CDR3 totals 17 residues. V shed 5 bases, J shed 3 bases, and the junction held 13 bases outside the gene matches. Germline CDR1 reads SGHVS; CDR2 reads FQNEAQ. A word on this clonotype: The antigen remains undetermined.

The gene calls are TRBV7-8 and TRBJ2-7, with 10 bases aligning to TRBD2. The sequence was obtained from a human donor in good health (CMV status not recorded). Some clones in this sample may be carry-over from other donors' samples. The material sequenced was cultured PBMCs, taken from culture after CMV antigen stimulation. The CDR3 loop is CASSQGGWTSGVYEQYF. The CDR3 DNA reads as TGTGCCAGCAGCCAAGGGGGGTGGACTAGCGGAGTCTACGAGCAGTACTTC.